Listed below are T cell receptor beta chains from one sample, sequenced in a study of T-cell reconstitution after alpha-beta-depleted transplantation in children. One entry per CDR3 protein results from TCRdb running MiXCR on the PCR reads. This sample carries over 150,000 distinct CDR3 sequences, about 14% of them seen once, and the ten largest clones take less than 15%. This specimen consisted of PBMCs from the stem cell graft donor, obtained from the stem cell graft. The receptors originated from a human donor who donated a stem cell graft to a child with acute lymphoblastic leukemia. CDR3s include the opening cysteine and the closing phenylalanine or tryptophan. D genes are given only for firm matches. Only some rows state a clone size, as once, few, many or a class for expanded clones.

V gene: TRBV2; J gene: TRBJ1-1; D gene: .; clone size: many; CDR3 DNA: TGTGCCAGCACGTATTTTGGGGTGAACACTGAAGCTTTCTTT; CDR3 protein: CASTYFGVNTEAFF
V gene: TRBV5-1; J gene: TRBJ2-7; D gene: .; clone size: .; CDR3 DNA: TGCGCCAGCAGCTTGGTGTCCGGGATCAAGAGGTACGAGCAGTACTTC; CDR3 protein: CASSLVSGIKRYEQYF
V gene: TRBV11-2; J gene: TRBJ2-1; D gene: .; clone size: many; CDR3 DNA: TGTGCCAGCAGCTTTCCCAGGACTTTGACTGATACCCACAATGAGCAGTTCTTC; CDR3 protein: CASSFPRTLTDTHNEQFF
V gene: TRBV5-5; J gene: TRBJ1-1; D gene: .; clone size: many; CDR3 DNA: TGTGCCAGCAGCTTGGGGGTGGGAAGTGGCACTGAAGCTTTCTTT; CDR3 protein: CASSLGVGSGTEAFF
V gene: TRBV29-1; J gene: TRBJ2-7; D gene: .; clone size: many; CDR3 DNA: TGCAGCGTTGACAGTACGGGGGTCCCCTCCTACGAGCAGTACTTC; CDR3 protein: CSVDSTGVPSYEQYF
V gene: TRBV10-3; J gene: TRBJ2-1; D gene: TRBD1; clone size: .; CDR3 DNA: TGTGCCATCAGTAGTCAAAAAGGGGGGACAGGGTACCACAATGAGCAGTTCTTC; CDR3 protein: CAISSQKGGTGYHNEQFF
V gene: TRBV12-3/TRBV12-4; J gene: TRBJ2-7; D gene: .; clone size: many; CDR3 DNA: TGTGCCAGAAACGGTACCGGGACTCCAACCTACGAGCAGTACTTC; CDR3 protein: CARNGTGTPTYEQYF
V gene: TRBV20-1; J gene: TRBJ2-7; D gene: .; clone size: many; CDR3 DNA: TGCAGTGCTAGAGCTTACGACGAGCAGTACTTC; CDR3 protein: CSARAYDEQYF
V gene: TRBV9; J gene: TRBJ2-5; D gene: .; clone size: many; CDR3 DNA: TGTGCCAGCAGCGTCGGCGGGACCGAAGAGACCCAGTACTTC; CDR3 protein: CASSVGGTEETQYF
V gene: TRBV28; J gene: TRBJ2-3; D gene: TRBD1; clone size: many; CDR3 DNA: TGTGCCAGCAGCCACCGGGACAGGGGGGGCACAGATACGCAGTATTTT; CDR3 protein: CASSHRDRGGTDTQYF
V gene: TRBV29-1; J gene: TRBJ1-1; D gene: .; clone size: many; CDR3 DNA: TGCAGCGTTGAGGTGCGGGGGCCAGGGGACACTGAAGCTTTCTTT; CDR3 protein: CSVEVRGPGDTEAFF
V gene: TRBV5-1; J gene: TRBJ2-3; D gene: .; clone size: .; CDR3 DNA: TGCGCCAGCAGCGGGGGAGGCCCCACAGATACGCAGTATTTT; CDR3 protein: CASSGGGPTDTQYF
V gene: TRBV29-1; J gene: TRBJ2-7; D gene: TRBD2; clone size: many; CDR3 DNA: TGCAGCGTTGAGTTACCGGGACTAGCGACGAGCTCCTACGAGCAGTACTTC; CDR3 protein: CSVELPGLATSSYEQYF